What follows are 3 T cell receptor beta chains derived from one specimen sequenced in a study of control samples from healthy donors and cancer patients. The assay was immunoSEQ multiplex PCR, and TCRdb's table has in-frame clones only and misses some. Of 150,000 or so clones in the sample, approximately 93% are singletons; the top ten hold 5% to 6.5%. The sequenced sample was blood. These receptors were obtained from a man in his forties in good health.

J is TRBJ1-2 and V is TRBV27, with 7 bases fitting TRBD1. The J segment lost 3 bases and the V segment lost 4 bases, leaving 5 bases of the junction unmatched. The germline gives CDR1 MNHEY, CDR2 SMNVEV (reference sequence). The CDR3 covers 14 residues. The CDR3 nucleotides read TGTGCCAGCAGTTCCTCGGGACAGTACTATGGCTACACCTTC. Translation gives CASSSSGQYYGYTF.

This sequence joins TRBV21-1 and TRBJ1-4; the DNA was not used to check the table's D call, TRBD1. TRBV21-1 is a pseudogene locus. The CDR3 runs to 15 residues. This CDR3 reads CASSRSTGANEKLFF. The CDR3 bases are TGTGCCAGCAGCAGATCGACAGGGGCTAATGAAAAACTGTTTTTT.

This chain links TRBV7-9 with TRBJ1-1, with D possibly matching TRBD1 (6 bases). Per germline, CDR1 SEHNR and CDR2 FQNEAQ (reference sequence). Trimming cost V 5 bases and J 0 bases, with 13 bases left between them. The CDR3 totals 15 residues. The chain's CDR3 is CASSPGGTLNTEAFF. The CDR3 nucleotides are TGTGCCAGCAGCCCCGGAGGGACACTGAACACTGAAGCTTTCTTT.